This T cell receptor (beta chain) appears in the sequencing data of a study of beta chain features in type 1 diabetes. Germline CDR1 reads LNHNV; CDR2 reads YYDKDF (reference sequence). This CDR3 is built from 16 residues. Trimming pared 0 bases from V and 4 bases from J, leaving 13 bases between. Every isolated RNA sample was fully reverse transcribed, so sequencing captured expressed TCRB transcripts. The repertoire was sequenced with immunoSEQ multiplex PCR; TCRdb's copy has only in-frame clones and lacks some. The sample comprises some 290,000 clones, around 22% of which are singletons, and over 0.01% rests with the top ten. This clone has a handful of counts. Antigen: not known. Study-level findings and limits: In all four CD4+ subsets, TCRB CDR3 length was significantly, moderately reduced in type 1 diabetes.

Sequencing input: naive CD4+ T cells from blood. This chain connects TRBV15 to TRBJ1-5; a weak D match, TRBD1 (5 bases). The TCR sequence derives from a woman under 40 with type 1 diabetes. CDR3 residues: CATSRDTGELNQPQHF. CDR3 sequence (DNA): TGTGCCACCAGCAGAGATACGGGGGAGTTGAATCAGCCCCAGCATTTT. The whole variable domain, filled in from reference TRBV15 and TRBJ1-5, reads DAMVIQNPRYQVTQFGKPVTLSCSQTLNHNVMYWYQQKSSQAPKLLFHYYDKDFNNEADTPDNFQSRRPNTSFCFLDIRSPGLGDTAMYLCATSRDTGELNQPQHFGDGTRLSIL.